This TCR beta chain emerged from a study of CD8 T cells in ankylosing spondylitis. Study results and caveats: CD8+ disease-linked clones were present at relatively low frequencies in blood. From matched ankylosing spondylitis synovial fluid, disease-linked clones were reportedly recovered at significantly enriched levels. Apparently characteristic of ankylosing spondylitis blood was a TCR beta motif (about eight highly homologous variants).

This CDR3 has 16 amino acids. Trimming pared 4 bases from V and 2 bases from J, leaving 18 bases between. Only a few counts were recorded for this clonotype. No antigen is known for it. Libraries for TCR beta were made by quantitative 5'-RACE with molecular barcodes. A single record per CDR3 protein comes from TCRdb applying MiXCR to the 5' RACE reads. The top ten clones hold 3% to 4% of a sample with 500,000 to 650,000 distinct CDR3 sequences, 5.3% of them seen once. V usage is TRBV23-1 and J usage is TRBJ2-7, with D perhaps TRBD1 (6 bases). TRBV23-1 is noted as an ORF with a role that remains uncertain. The sequenced sample was blood, either unsorted or a sorted T cell fraction (not recorded which). The clonotype comes from a male donor with ankylosing spondylitis. The CDR3 loop reads CASSRLGTYFPYEQYF. The CDR3 DNA reads as TGCGCCAGCAGTCGCCTCGGGACATATTTCCCCTACGAGCAGTACTTC.